Listed here are 9 T cell receptor beta chains from one sample, sequenced in a study of immune evolution from preneoplasia to lung adenocarcinoma. Measured with immunoSEQ multiplex PCR; TCRdb has only the in-frame clones, and not every one. The table records approximately 6,700 clones, roughly four fifths of them present only once. The sample consisted of FFPE minimally invasive lung adenocarcinoma tissue. These receptors came from a person between 55 and 80 years old with lung adenocarcinoma.

Note on this clone: Compared with germline, one end of the junction differs, possibly owing to a read error. The V call is TRBV11-2, the J call TRBJ1-5; 10 positions agree with TRBD1. This CDR3 is 15 amino acids long. Germline V gives CDR1 SGHAT, CDR2 FQNNGV. The chain's CDR3 is CASSVDRGRSQPQHF. CDR3 coding DNA: TGTGCCAGCAGCGTAGACAGGGGGCGAAGTCAGCCCCAGCATTTT.

This sequence joins TRBV28 and TRBJ2-2; D possibly corresponds to TRBD2 (6 bases). The CDR3 has 15 amino acids. The V end was cut by 5 bases, the J end by 1 base, with 11 bases between. The germline V gene encodes CDR1 MDHEN and CDR2 SYDVKM. CDR3 amino acids: CASSRGGMNTGELFF. CDR3 DNA sequence: TGTGCCAGCAGTCGGGGCGGGATGAACACCGGGGAGCTGTTTTTT.

This chain links TRBV28 with TRBJ2-2; D unclear. CDR1 and CDR2 from the germline V gene are MDHEN and SYDVKM. Trimming shortened V by 6 bases and J by 9 bases, and 17 bases separated the two germline ends. The CDR3 extends over 14 amino acids. The CDR3 here is CASRTDTLVRELFF. In nucleotides, the CDR3 is TGTGCCAGCAGAACCGACACCCTTGTTCGGGAGCTGTTTTTT.

The chain uses TRBV12-5 and TRBJ2-1; TRBD2 matches at 9 bases. J was trimmed by 5 bases and V by 5 bases; bases with no gene match: 4. Germline CDR1 LGHNT, CDR2 FRNRAP. This CDR3 region has 14 residues. The CDR3 nucleotides read TGTGCTAGTGGTCCCGCGGGAGGGAACAATGAGCAGTTCTTC. Its protein product is CASGPAGGNNEQFF.

The rearrangement joins TRBV25-1 to TRBJ2-7; D ambiguous. CDR3 length: 11 residues. The germline V and J ends were trimmed by 3 bases and 3 bases, with 3 bases remaining between them. Germline V gene data show CDR1 as MGHDK and CDR2 as SYGVNS. The chain's CDR3 is CASSEVYEQYF. The CDR3 nucleotides are TGTGCCAGCAGTGAGGTCTACGAGCAGTACTTC.

This clone appeared once. The chain joins TRBV7-8 to TRBJ2-7; the D gene is possibly TRBD1 (6 bases). Germline CDR1 reads SGHVS; CDR2 reads FQNEAQ. The germline V and J ends were trimmed by 3 bases and 1 base, with 10 bases remaining between them. The CDR3 is 14 residues long. CDR3 in amino acids: CASSLGTKSYEQYF. CDR3 DNA sequence: TGTGCCAGCAGCTTGGGGACAAAATCCTACGAGCAGTACTTC.

This chain uses TRBV7-8 with TRBJ2-2; D is unclear. The germline V gene has CDR1 SGHVS and CDR2 FQNEAQ. Between the trimmed V and J ends, which lost 4 bases and 6 bases, there was a span of 12 bases. The CDR3 is made up of 14 amino acids. The CDR3 DNA is TGTGCCAGCAGCTCCATAAAGAGTTCCGGGGAGCTGTTTTTT. Its translation is CASSSIKSSGELFF.

This clone turned up a few times. J is TRBJ2-7 and V is TRBV11-2; D possibly uses TRBD1 or TRBD2 (6 bases each). The V gene's germline CDR1 is SGHAT and CDR2 FQNNGV. The CDR3 consists of 15 residues. With 0 bases removed from V and 4 bases from J, the gap between germline ends came to 13 bases. The CDR3 coding sequence is TGTGCCAGCAGCTTAGATCAAGGGGGGCGGTACGAGCAGTACTTC. As protein: CASSLDQGGRYEQYF.

CDR3: CSTRHTEAFF. CDR3 DNA: TGCAGCACTAGACACACTGAAGCTTTCTTT. The chain combines TRBV29-1 with TRBJ1-1; D gene ambiguous. Germline values: CDR1 SQVTM, CDR2 ANQGSEA. This CDR3 is built from 10 residues. V lost 8 bases and J 3 bases, leaving 7 bases between the germline ends. The whole variable domain, remainder taken from reference TRBV29-1 and TRBJ1-1, is SAVISQKPSRDICQRGTSLTIQCQVDSQVTMMFWYRQQPGQSLTLIATANQGSEATYESGFVIDKFPISRPNLTFSTLTVSNMSPEDSSIYLCSTRHTEAFFGQGTRLTVV.